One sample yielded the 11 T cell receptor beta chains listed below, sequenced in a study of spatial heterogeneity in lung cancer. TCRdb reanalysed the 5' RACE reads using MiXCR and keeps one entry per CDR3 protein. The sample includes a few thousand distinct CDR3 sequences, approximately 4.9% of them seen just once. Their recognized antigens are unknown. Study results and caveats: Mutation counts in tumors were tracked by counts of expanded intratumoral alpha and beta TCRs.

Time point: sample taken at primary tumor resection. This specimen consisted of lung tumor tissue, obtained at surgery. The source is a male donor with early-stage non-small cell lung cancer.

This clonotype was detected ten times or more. This CDR3 reads CASSLALLNEQFF. CDR3 in DNA: TGTGCCAGCAGCTTAGCGCTACTAAATGAGCAGTTCTTC. This chain uses TRBV7-9 with TRBJ2-1; D unresolved. Looked up from germline, CDR1 is SEHNR and CDR2 is FQNEAQ (reference sequence). V lost 0 bases, J lost 7 bases, and 7 bases lay in between. This CDR3 is built from 13 residues. Together with reference TRBV7-9 and TRBJ2-1, the CDR3 gives the full variable domain: DTGVSQNPRHKITKRGQNVTFRCDPISEHNRLYWYRQTLGQGPEFLTYFQNEAQLEKSRLLSDRFSAERPKGSFSTLEIQRTEQGDSAMYLCASSLALLNEQFFGPGTRLTVL.

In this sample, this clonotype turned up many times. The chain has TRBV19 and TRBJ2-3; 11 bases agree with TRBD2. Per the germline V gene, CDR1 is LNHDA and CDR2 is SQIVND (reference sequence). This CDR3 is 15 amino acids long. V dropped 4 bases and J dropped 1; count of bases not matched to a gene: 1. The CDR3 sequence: CASSKLAGGTDTQYF. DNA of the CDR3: TGTGCCAGTAGTAAACTAGCGGGAGGCACAGATACGCAGTATTTT.

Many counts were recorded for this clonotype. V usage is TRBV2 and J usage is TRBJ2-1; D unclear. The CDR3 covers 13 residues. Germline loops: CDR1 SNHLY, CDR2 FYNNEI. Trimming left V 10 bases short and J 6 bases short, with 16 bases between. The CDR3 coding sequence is TGTGCCACAAGGCAGAGTCTCGTCAATGAGCAGTTCTTC. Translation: CATRQSLVNEQFF. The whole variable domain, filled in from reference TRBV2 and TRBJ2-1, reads EPEVTQTPSHQVTQMGQEVILRCVPISNHLYFYWYRQILGQKVEFLVSFYNNEISEKSEIFDDQFSVERPDGSNFTLKIRSTKLEDSAMYFCATRQSLVNEQFFGPGTRLTVL.

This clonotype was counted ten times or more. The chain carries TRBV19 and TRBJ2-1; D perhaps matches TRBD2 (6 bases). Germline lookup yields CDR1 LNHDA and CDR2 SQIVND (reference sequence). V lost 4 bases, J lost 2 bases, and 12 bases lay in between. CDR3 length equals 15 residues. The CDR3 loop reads CASSTSGGAYNEQFF. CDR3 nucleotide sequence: TGTGCCAGTAGTACGTCCGGGGGAGCCTACAATGAGCAGTTCTTC.

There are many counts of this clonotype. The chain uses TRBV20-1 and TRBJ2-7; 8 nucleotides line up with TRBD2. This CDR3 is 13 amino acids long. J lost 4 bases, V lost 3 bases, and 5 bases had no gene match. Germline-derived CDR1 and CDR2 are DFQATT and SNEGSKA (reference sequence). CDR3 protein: CSASVAGTYEQYF. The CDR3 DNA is TGCAGTGCTAGTGTAGCGGGAACTTACGAGCAGTACTTC.

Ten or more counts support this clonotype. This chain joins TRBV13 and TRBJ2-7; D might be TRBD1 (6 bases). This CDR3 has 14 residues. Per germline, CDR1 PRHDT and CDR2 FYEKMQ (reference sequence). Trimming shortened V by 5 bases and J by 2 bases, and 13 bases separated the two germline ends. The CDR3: CASSLTGFAYEQYF. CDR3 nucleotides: TGTGCCAGCAGCCTGACAGGTTTTGCCTACGAGCAGTACTTC.

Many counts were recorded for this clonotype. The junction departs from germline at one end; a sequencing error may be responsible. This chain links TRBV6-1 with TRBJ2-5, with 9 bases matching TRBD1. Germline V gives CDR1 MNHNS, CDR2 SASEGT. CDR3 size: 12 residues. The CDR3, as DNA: TGTGCCAGCAGTGGGACAGGGGAGAGCCAGTACTTC. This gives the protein CASSGTGESQYF.

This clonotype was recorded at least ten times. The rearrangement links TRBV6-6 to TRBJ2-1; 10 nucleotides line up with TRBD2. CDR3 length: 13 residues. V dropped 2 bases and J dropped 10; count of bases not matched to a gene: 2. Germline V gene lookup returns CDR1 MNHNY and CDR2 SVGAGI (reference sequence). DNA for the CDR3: TGTGCCAGCAGTTACGGGACTAGCGTAGAGCAGTTCTTC. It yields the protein CASSYGTSVEQFF.

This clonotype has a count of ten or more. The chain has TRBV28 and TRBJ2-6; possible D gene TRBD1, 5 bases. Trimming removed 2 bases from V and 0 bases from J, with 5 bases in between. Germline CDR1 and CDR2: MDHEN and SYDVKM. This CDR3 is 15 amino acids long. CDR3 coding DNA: TGTGCCAGCAGTTTAGACAGCTCTGGGGCCAACGTCCTGACTTTC. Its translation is CASSLDSSGANVLTF. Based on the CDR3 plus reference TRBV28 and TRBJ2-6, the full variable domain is DVKVTQSSRYLVKRTGEKVFLECVQDMDHENMFWYRQDPGLGLRLIYFSYDVKMKEKGDIPEGYSVSREKKERFSLILESASTNQTSMYLCASSLDSSGANVLTFGAGSRLTVL.

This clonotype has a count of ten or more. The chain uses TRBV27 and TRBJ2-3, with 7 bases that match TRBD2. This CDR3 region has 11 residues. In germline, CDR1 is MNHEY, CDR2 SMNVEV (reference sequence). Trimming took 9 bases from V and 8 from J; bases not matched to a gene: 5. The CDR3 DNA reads TGTGCCAGTCTACGCGGGGGTACGCAGTATTTT. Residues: CASLRGGTQYF.

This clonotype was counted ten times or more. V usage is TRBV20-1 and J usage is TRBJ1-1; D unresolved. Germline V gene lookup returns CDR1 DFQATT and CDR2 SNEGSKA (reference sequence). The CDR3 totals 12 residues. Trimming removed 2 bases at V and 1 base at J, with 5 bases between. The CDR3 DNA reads TGCAGTGCTAGAACTACGAACACTGAAGCTTTCTTT. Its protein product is CSARTTNTEAFF.